This passage covers 20 T cell receptor beta chains from one sample sequenced in a study of memory CD4+ T cells and cytomegalovirus serostatus. The sort gate was single viable CD3+CD4+CD8-CD45RO+ cells for memory CD4+ T cells. Using immunoSEQ multiplex PCR, the repertoire was profiled, and TCRdb retains in-frame clones only, with some absent. Of 60,000 to 70,000 clones listed, over 60% are singletons. The sample comprised memory CD4+ T cells from blood. These TCRs come from an adult in good health and CMV-seronegative. Some clones in this sample may be carry-over from other donors' samples.

This chain joins TRBV28 and TRBJ2-1, with no clear D. Trimming cost V 4 bases and J 8 bases, with 24 bases left between them. This CDR3 comprises 17 residues. Per germline, CDR1 MDHEN and CDR2 SYDVKM. CDR3 bases: TGTGCCAGCAGTTCAATACTTACTATCATCAAAAGACATGAGCAGTTCTTC. Translation gives CASSSILTIIKRHEQFF.

V gene TRBV6-5 combines with J gene TRBJ2-7, with D unresolved. Trimming took 5 bases from V and 6 from J, leaving 11 bases between them. In germline, CDR1 is MNHEY, CDR2 SVGAGI. The CDR3 is made up of 12 amino acids. The DNA for the CDR3 is TGTGCCAGCAGTACGGGTGGCGCCGAGCAGTACTTC. As protein: CASSTGGAEQYF.

This sequence joins TRBV10-3 and TRBJ2-7, with D possibly being TRBD1 (7 bases). This CDR3 contains 15 residues. From germline, CDR1 is ENHRY and CDR2 SYGVKD. V was pared by 3 bases and J by 0 bases, with 12 bases between. The CDR3 protein is CAISDSGGSSYEQYF. In DNA, the CDR3 is TGTGCCATCAGTGACTCAGGGGGGAGCTCCTACGAGCAGTACTTC.

The chain links TRBV23-1 to TRBJ2-2; TRBD1 might be the D (6 bases). TRBV23-1 is recorded as an ORF, its role being uncertain. Trimming took off 8 bases at V and 1 base at J, with 14 bases between the two ends. CDR3 length equals 15 residues. The CDR3: CASCYATGNTGELFF. For the CDR3, the DNA is TGCGCCAGCTGCTACGCGACAGGGAACACCGGGGAGCTGTTTTTT.

The gene calls are TRBV18 and TRBJ1-3; D is unclear. This CDR3 spans 15 amino acids. Germline values: CDR1 KGHSH, CDR2 LQKENI. Trimming took off 1 base at V and 0 bases at J, with 7 bases between the two ends. As DNA, the CDR3 is TGTGCCAGCTCACCACAGACACACTCTGGAAACACCATATATTTT. Amino acid sequence: CASSPQTHSGNTIYF.

There are a few counts of this clone. The chain recombines TRBV7-9 with TRBJ2-7, with D uncertain. This CDR3 spans 17 amino acids. V dropped 5 bases and J dropped 3 bases, with 23 bases sitting between them. Germline V lookup: CDR1 SEHNR, CDR2 FQNEAQ (reference sequence). The chain's CDR3 is CASSHSLAARKHYEQYF. The CDR3, as DNA: TGTGCCAGCAGCCATAGCCTCGCGGCTAGGAAGCACTACGAGCAGTACTTC.

The V gene is TRBV6-1, the J gene TRBJ2-7; weak D call: TRBD2 (6 bases). Germline V gene data show CDR1 as MNHNS and CDR2 as SASEGT. The CDR3 has 14 residues. The germline V and J ends were trimmed by 2 bases and 6 bases, with 14 bases remaining between them. The CDR3 protein is CASSESPGDREQYF. CDR3 nucleotides: TGTGCCAGCAGTGAATCCCCGGGAGACCGCGAGCAGTACTTC.

The rearrangement uses TRBV5-1 and TRBJ1-2, with D maybe TRBD1 (5 bases). V lost 0 bases, J lost 4 bases, and 22 bases lay in between. CDR3 length: 18 residues. The germline V gene encodes CDR1 SGHRS and CDR2 YFSETQ. The CDR3 sequence is CASSLASPVYRGGYGYTF. CDR3 DNA sequence: TGCGCCAGCAGCTTGGCCTCGCCGGTATATCGCGGGGGCTATGGCTACACCTTC. Variable domain in full (rest from reference TRBV5-1 and TRBJ1-2): KAGVTQTPRYLIKTRGQQVTLSCSPISGHRSVSWYQQTPGQGLQFLFEYFSETQRNKGNFPGRFSGRQFSNSRSEMNVSTLELGDSALYLCASSLASPVYRGGYGYTFGSGTRLTVV.

This clone was seen a few times. V gene TRBV5-6 combines with J gene TRBJ2-7; no reliable D call. The CDR3 runs to 12 residues. Trimming took 1 base from V and 2 from J, leaving 4 bases between them. Germline values: CDR1 SGHDT, CDR2 YYEEEE. The CDR3 spells CASSLSAYEQYF. As DNA, the CDR3 is TGTGCCAGCAGCTTGTCGGCCTACGAGCAGTACTTC.

This clone is a singleton in its sample. In nucleotides, the CDR3 is TGCGCCAGCAGCTTGGTTTTCAGGAACTACGAGCAGTACTTC. It specifies CASSLVFRNYEQYF. The chain couples TRBV5-1 to TRBJ2-7, with D uncertain. The V and J ends lost 0 bases and 3 bases respectively, with 10 bases between them. Germline V gives CDR1 SGHRS, CDR2 YFSETQ. The CDR3 loop spans 14 amino acids. Supplemented by reference TRBV5-1 and TRBJ2-7, the full variable domain reads KAGVTQTPRYLIKTRGQQVTLSCSPISGHRSVSWYQQTPGQGLQFLFEYFSETQRNKGNFPGRFSGRQFSNSRSEMNVSTLELGDSALYLCASSLVFRNYEQYFGPGTRLTVT.

This clone was seen only once. The J gene is TRBJ1-3, the V gene TRBV19; D unclear. The V gene's germline CDR1 is LNHDA and CDR2 SQIVND (reference sequence). Deletions cut 5 bases from V and 4 bases from J, with 12 bases between. The CDR3 totals 14 residues. The CDR3: CASSPAPIGNTIYF. The CDR3 nucleotides read TGTGCCAGTAGTCCAGCCCCTATCGGAAACACCATATATTTT.

V is TRBV7-2 and J is TRBJ2-2; perhaps D is TRBD1 or TRBD2 (7 bases each). CDR1 SGHTA and CDR2 FQGNSA come from the germline V gene. V was trimmed by 5 bases and J by 6 bases, leaving 13 bases between them. The CDR3 totals 14 residues. The CDR3 nucleotides are TGTGCCAGCAGCCAGGGGGGGTTTCCCGGGGAGCTGTTTTTT. Protein: CASSQGGFPGELFF.

The V and J genes are TRBV5-4 and TRBJ1-3; D unresolved. The ends were cut back, 1 base at V and 4 bases at J, with 12 bases in the middle. Germline CDR1 SGHNT, CDR2 YYREEE (reference sequence). The CDR3 has 15 amino acids. The CDR3: CASSLFGGSGNTIYF. The DNA for the CDR3 is TGTGCCAGCAGCTTGTTTGGTGGATCGGGAAACACCATATATTTT. Full variable domain (outside the CDR3, taken from reference TRBV5-4 and TRBJ1-3): ETGVTQSPTHLIKTRGQQVTLRCSSQSGHNTVSWYQQALGQGPQFIFQYYREEENGRGNFPPRFSGLQFPNYSSELNVNALELDDSALYLCASSLFGGSGNTIYFGEGSWLTVV.

The V and J genes are TRBV19 and TRBJ1-2; D might be TRBD1 (5 bases). V was pared by 7 bases and J by 8 bases, with 17 bases between. Germline-derived CDR1 and CDR2 are LNHDA and SQIVND (reference sequence). The CDR3 runs 13 residues. The CDR3, as DNA: TGTGCCAGTAAGGATAAGGGAAGGGGAGGCTACACCTTC. This codes for CASKDKGRGGYTF.

The V and J genes are TRBV28 and TRBJ1-2, with D unresolved. V was pared by 4 bases and J by 4 bases, with 16 bases between. This CDR3 is 15 amino acids long. CDR1 is MDHEN and CDR2 is SYDVKM in the germline V gene. The CDR3 nucleotides read TGTGCCAGCAGTTCGGGCATGGGTAGAAGCTATGGCTACACCTTC. Protein sequence: CASSSGMGRSYGYTF.

Note on this clone: Its ends do not fully match the called genes, so a read error is possible. The V call is TRBV7-7, the J call TRBJ2-7, with D hard to call. Per the germline V gene, CDR1 is SSHAT and CDR2 is FNYEAQ (reference sequence). The CDR3 spans 13 residues. In nucleotides, the CDR3 is TGTGCTAGCAGCTTAAACCCCCGGGCCGAGCAGTACTTC. It specifies CASSLNPRAEQYF.

This chain uses TRBV5-1 with TRBJ1-1; perhaps TRBD1 as D (6 bases). This CDR3 spans 13 amino acids. Germline CDR1 reads SGHRS; CDR2 reads YFSETQ. V lost 4 bases and J lost 12, with 19 bases in between. The CDR3 region is CASSQGPLGETFF. For the CDR3, the DNA is TGCGCCAGCAGCCAGGGGCCCTTGGGGGAAACTTTCTTT.

The V call is TRBV30, the J call TRBJ1-4, with D perhaps TRBD1 (5 bases). The CDR3 sequence is 15 residues long. Germline V gives CDR1 GTSNPN, CDR2 SVGIG (reference sequence). Trimming stripped 3 bases from V and 5 bases from J, with 16 bases between. As DNA, the CDR3 is TGTGCCTGGAGACCAACTGGCCGGGGGAATGAAAAACTGTTTTTT. Translation gives CAWRPTGRGNEKLFF.

This clone was found once. The chain uses TRBV12-5 and TRBJ2-7; no reliable D call. The V and J ends lost 0 bases and 0 bases respectively, with 15 bases between them. Germline assignment: CDR1 LGHNT and CDR2 FRNRAP. This CDR3 is 17 amino acids long. CDR3 sequence reads: CASGLVVDRSSSYEQYF. CDR3 DNA sequence: TGTGCTAGTGGTTTGGTAGTAGACCGCTCGAGCTCCTACGAGCAGTACTTC.

This clone turned up a few times. The chain uses TRBV29-1 and TRBJ2-5, with 7 bases that match TRBD2. V was pared by 3 bases and J by 3 bases, with 7 bases of the junction left unmatched. The V gene's germline CDR1 is SQVTM and CDR2 ANQGSEA. The CDR3 extends over 14 amino acids. The DNA for the CDR3 is TGCAGCGTTGACCCCACGGGAGGAAAAGAGACCCAGTACTTC. Encoded protein: CSVDPTGGKETQYF. The variable domain in full, with the rest retrieved from reference TRBV29-1 and TRBJ2-5, is SAVISQKPSRDICQRGTSLTIQCQVDSQVTMMFWYRQQPGQSLTLIATANQGSEATYESGFVIDKFPISRPNLTFSTLTVSNMSPEDSSIYLCSVDPTGGKETQYFGPGTRLLVL.